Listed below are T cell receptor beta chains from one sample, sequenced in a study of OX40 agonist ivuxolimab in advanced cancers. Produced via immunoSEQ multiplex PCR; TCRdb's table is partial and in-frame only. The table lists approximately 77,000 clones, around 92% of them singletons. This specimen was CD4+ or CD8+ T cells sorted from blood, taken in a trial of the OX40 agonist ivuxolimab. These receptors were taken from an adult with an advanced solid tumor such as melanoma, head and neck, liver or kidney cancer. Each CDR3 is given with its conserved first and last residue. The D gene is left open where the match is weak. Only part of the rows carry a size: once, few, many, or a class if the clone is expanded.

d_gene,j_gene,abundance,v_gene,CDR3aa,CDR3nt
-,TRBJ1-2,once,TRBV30,CAWSVSAGVMGYTF,TGTGCCTGGAGTGTATCGGCAGGGGTTATGGGCTACACCTTC
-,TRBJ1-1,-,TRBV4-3,CASSQDLVGFTEAFF,TGCGCCAGCAGCCAAGATTTAGTGGGTTTCACTGAAGCTTTCTTT
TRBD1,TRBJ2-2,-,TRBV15,CATSLSGTGVTGELFF,TGTGCCACCAGCCTCTCCGGGACAGGGGTCACCGGGGAGCTGTTTTTT
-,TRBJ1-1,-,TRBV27,CASSKRGGNTEAFF,TGTGCCAGCAGTAAGCGGGGGGGGAACACTGAAGCTTTCTTT
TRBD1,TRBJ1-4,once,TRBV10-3,CAISGTDNEKLFF,TGTGCCATCTCCGGGACAGACAATGAAAAACTGTTTTTT
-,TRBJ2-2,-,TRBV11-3,CASSLIRGSDTGELFF,TGTGCCAGCAGCCTGATCCGAGGGTCTGACACCGGGGAGCTGTTTTTT
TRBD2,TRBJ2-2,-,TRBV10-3,CAIRESGSAPTGELFF,TGTGCCATCAGAGAAAGCGGGAGCGCCCCCACCGGGGAGCTGTTTTTT
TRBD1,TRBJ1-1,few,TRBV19,CASTDRDSYTEAFF,TGTGCCAGTACCGACAGGGACAGCTACACTGAAGCTTTCTTT
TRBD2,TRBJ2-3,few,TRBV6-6,CASSYVASGRDTQYF,TGTGCCAGCAGTTACGTGGCTAGCGGGAGAGATACGCAGTATTTT
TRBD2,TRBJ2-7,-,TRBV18,CASSPGTAGVPYEQYF,TGTGCCAGCTCACCAGGGACTGCGGGGGTCCCCTACGAGCAGTACTTC
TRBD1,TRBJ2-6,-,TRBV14,CASSQNRGLNSGANVLTF,TGTGCCAGCAGCCAAAACAGGGGGCTAAACTCTGGGGCCAACGTCCTGACTTTC
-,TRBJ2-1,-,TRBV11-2,CASSLVGGISYNEQFF,TGTGCCAGCAGCTTAGTAGGCGGGATCTCCTACAATGAGCAGTTCTTC
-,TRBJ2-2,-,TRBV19,CASRNQQGGELFF,TGTGCCAGCCGAAACCAACAGGGCGGGGAGCTGTTTTTT
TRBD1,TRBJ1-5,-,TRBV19,CASAGTVQNQPQHF,TGTGCCAGCGCCGGGACAGTCCAGAATCAGCCCCAGCATTTT
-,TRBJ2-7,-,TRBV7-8,CASSPGFTAYEQYF,TGTGCCAGCAGCCCAGGGTTCACTGCCTACGAGCAGTACTTC
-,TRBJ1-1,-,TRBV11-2,CASSLAVDTEAFF,TGTGCCAGCAGCTTAGCGGTGGACACTGAAGCTTTCTTT
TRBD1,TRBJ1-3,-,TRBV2,CASSEQGAGNTIYF,TGTGCCAGCAGTGAACAGGGGGCCGGAAACACCATATATTTT
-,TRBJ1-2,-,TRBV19,CASSIVGEYYGYTF,TGTGCCAGTAGTATAGTAGGAGAGTACTATGGCTACACCTTC
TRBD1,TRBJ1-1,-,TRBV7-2,CASSERQGALGEAFF,TGTGCCAGCAGCGAACGACAGGGGGCGCTTGGTGAAGCTTTCTTT
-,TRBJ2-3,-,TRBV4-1,CASSQGDSTDTQYF,TGCGCCAGCAGCCAAGGCGACAGCACAGATACGCAGTATTTT
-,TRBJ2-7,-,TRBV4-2,CASSLGRGGAVYEQYF,TGTGCCAGCAGTCTGGGGCGAGGGGGGGCGGTCTACGAGCAGTACTTC
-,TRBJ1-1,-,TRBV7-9,CASSLVRETEAFF,TGTGCCAGCAGCTTAGTCAGAGAAACTGAAGCTTTCTTT
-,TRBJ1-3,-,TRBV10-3,CAISEPPQGGSGNTIYF,TGTGCCATCAGTGAGCCCCCACAGGGTGGTTCTGGAAACACCATATATTTT
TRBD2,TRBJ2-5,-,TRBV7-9,CASSKGREWQETQYF,TGTGCCAGCAGCAAAGGGCGGGAGTGGCAAGAGACCCAGTACTTC
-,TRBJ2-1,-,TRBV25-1,CASSDSSGQHNEQFF,TGTGCCAGCAGTGACTCCTCCGGACAGCACAATGAGCAGTTCTTC
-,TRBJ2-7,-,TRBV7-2,CASSLANGFDEQYF,TGTGCCAGCAGCTTAGCGAACGGGTTCGACGAGCAGTACTTC
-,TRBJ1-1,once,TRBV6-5,CASSYSLNTEAFF,TGTGCCAGCAGTTACTCGCTGAACACTGAAGCTTTCTTT
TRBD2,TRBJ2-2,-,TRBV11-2,CASSSPSTSGTGELFF,TGTGCCAGCAGCTCTCCCTCAACTAGCGGCACCGGGGAGCTGTTTTTT
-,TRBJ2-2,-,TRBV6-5,CASGRSGEAGELFF,TGTGCCAGCGGACGTTCGGGAGAGGCGGGGGAGCTGTTTTTT
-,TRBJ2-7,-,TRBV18,CASSPARHEQYF,TGTGCCAGCTCACCAGCAAGGCACGAGCAGTACTTC
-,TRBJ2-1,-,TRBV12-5,CASGLEQGYNEQFF,TGTGCTAGTGGTTTGGAACAGGGCTACAATGAGCAGTTCTTC
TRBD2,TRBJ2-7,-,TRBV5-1,CASSWRLASDEQYF,TGCGCCAGCAGCTGGAGACTAGCAAGCGACGAGCAGTACTTC
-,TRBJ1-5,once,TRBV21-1,CASSSKDSQNQPQHF,TGTGCCAGCAGTTCTAAGGACAGTCAGAATCAGCCCCAGCATTTT
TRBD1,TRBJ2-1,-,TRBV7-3,CASSLGQGFNNEQFF,TGTGCCAGCAGCTTAGGACAGGGATTTAACAATGAGCAGTTCTTC
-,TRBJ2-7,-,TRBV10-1,CASSEARRPYEQYF,TGCGCCAGCAGTGAGGCGCGCCGGCCCTACGAGCAGTACTTC
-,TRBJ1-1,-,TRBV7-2,CASRNRVGVTEAFF,TGTGCCAGCAGAAACAGGGTCGGGGTCACTGAAGCTTTCTTT
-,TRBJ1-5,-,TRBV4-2,CASSHLYSDYRGQPQHF,TGTGCCAGCAGCCACCTGTACAGTGACTATAGGGGTCAGCCCCAGCATTTT
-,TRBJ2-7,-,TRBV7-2,CASSLAGGGIDEQYF,TGTGCCAGCAGCTTAGCGGGAGGCGGGATCGACGAGCAGTACTTC
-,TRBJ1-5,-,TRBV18,CASGPGGARNQPQHF,TGTGCCAGCGGACCCGGGGGGGCCCGAAATCAGCCCCAGCATTTT
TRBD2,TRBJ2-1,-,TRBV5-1,CASSLAGVNGEQFF,TGCGCCAGCAGCTTAGCGGGAGTAAATGGTGAGCAGTTCTTC
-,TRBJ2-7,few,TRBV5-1,CASSLEVGEQYF,TGCGCCAGCAGCTTGGAGGTTGGCGAGCAGTACTTC
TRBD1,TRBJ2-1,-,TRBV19,CASSIGQGAYNEQFF,TGTGCCAGTAGTATCGGGCAGGGGGCCTACAATGAGCAGTTCTTC
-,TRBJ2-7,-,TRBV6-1,CASSEISRVGLPEQYF,TGTGCCAGCAGTGAAATAAGCCGGGTGGGTCTCCCCGAGCAGTACTTC
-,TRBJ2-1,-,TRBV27,CASSLLRRPGYNEQFF,TGTGCCAGCAGTTTACTGCGGCGGCCAGGCTACAATGAGCAGTTCTTC
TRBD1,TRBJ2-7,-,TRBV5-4,CASSPGQVLSYEQYF,TGTGCCAGCAGCCCCGGACAGGTGCTCTCCTACGAGCAGTACTTC
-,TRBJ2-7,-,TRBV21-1,CASSSRQDYEQYF,TGTGCCAGCAGCAGCAGACAGGACTACGAGCAGTACTTC
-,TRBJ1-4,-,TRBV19,CASMGRNNEKLFF,TGTGCCAGTATGGGACGGAATAATGAAAAACTGTTTTTT
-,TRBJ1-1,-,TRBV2,CASSREGVSAEAFF,TGTGCCAGCAGCAGGGAGGGGGTAAGCGCTGAAGCTTTCTTT
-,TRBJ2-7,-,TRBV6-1,CASSATAYEQYF,TGTGCCAGCAGTGCCACAGCCTACGAGCAGTACTTC
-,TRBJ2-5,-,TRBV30,CAWSSGETQYF,TGTGCCTGGAGTTCGGGAGAGACCCAGTACTTC
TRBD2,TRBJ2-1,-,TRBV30,CAWSVRGGSGNEQFF,TGTGCCTGGAGTGTACGAGGCGGGAGTGGTAATGAGCAGTTCTTC
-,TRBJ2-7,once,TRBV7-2,CASSFAGAFYEQYF,TGTGCCAGCAGCTTTGCTGGGGCTTTTTACGAGCAGTACTTC
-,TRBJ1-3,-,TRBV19,CASSGHRASGNTIYF,TGTGCCAGTAGTGGTCACAGGGCCTCTGGAAACACCATATATTTT
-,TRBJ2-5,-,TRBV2,CASTTRETQYF,TGTGCCAGCACGACGCGCGAGACCCAGTACTTC